This TCR beta chain was recorded in a study of T cells after yellow fever vaccination. Study background: The authors prepared low-cell-number fractions using SMART-Seq v4 Ultra Low Input.

Synthesis of TCR cDNA relied on 5'RACE template switching, which attached a universal primer site and UMIs. TCRdb used MiXCR to reprocess the 5' RACE reads, holding one entry per CDR3 protein. The table lists 350,000 to 450,000 distinct CDR3 sequences, about 19% of them singletons, with roughly a sixth in the top ten. The CDR3 contains 21 residues. The clonotype comes from a man aged 18-30 years who received the YFV17D yellow fever vaccine. V gene TRBV21-1 combines with J gene TRBJ1-2; TRBD1 was called by the table and not checked on the DNA. TRBV21-1 is shown as a pseudogene. The material was PBMCs, obtained before the yellow fever booster vaccination. CDR3 amino acids: CASSKVGGRSGTGGAGYGYTF. For the CDR3, the DNA is TGTGCCAGCAGCAAAGTGGGTGGCCGATCCGGGACAGGGGGCGCCGGCTATGGCTACACCTTC.